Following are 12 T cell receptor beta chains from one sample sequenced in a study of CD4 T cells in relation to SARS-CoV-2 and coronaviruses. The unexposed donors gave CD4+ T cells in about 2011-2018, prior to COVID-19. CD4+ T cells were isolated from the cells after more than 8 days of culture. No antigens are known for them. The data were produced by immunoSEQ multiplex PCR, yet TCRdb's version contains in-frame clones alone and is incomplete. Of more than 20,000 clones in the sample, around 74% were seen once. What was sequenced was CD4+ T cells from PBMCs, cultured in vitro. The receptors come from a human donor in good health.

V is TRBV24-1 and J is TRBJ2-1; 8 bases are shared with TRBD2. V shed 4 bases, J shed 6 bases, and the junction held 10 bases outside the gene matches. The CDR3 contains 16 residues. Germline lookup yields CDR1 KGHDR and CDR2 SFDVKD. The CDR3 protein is CATSDTPGLGRNEQFF. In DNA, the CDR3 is TGTGCCACCAGTGACACCCCGGGACTAGGACGCAATGAGCAGTTCTTC.

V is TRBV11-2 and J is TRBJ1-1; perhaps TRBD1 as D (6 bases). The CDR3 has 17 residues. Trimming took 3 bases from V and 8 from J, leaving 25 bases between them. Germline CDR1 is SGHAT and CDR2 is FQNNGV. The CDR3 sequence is CASSLYTPRHRAIEAFF. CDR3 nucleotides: TGTGCCAGCAGCTTGTACACCCCTAGGCACAGGGCCATAGAAGCTTTCTTT.

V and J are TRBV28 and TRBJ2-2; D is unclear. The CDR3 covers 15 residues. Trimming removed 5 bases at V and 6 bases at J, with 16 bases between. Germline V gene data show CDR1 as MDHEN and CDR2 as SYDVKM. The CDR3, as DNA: TGTGCCAGCAGTCTCCGGACCGTATTCCCCGGGGAGCTGTTTTTT. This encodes CASSLRTVFPGELFF.

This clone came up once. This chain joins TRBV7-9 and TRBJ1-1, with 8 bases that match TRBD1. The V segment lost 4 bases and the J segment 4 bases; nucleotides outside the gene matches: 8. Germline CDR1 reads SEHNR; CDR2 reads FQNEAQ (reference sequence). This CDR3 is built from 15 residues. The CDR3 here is CASSWTGSRGTEAFF. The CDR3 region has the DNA TGTGCCAGCAGCTGGACAGGGTCAAGGGGCACTGAAGCTTTCTTT. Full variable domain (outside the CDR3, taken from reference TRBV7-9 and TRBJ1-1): DTGVSQNPRHKITKRGQNVTFRCDPISEHNRLYWYRQTLGQGPEFLTYFQNEAQLEKSRLLSDRFSAERPKGSFSTLEIQRTEQGDSAMYLCASSWTGSRGTEAFFGQGTRLTVV.

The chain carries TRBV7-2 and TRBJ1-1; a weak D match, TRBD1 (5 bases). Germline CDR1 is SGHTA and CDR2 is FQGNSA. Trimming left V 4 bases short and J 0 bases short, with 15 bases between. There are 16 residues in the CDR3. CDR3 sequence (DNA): TGTGCCAGCAGCTCCCACGGAGGGGTGATGAACACTGAAGCTTTCTTT. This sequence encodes CASSSHGGVMNTEAFF.

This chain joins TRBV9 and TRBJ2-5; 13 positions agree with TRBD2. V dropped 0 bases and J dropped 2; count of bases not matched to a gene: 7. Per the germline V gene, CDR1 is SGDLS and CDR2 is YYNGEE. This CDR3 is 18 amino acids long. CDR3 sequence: CASSVGGLAGVEQETQYF. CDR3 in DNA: TGTGCCAGCAGCGTAGGTGGACTAGCGGGAGTCGAGCAAGAGACCCAGTACTTC.

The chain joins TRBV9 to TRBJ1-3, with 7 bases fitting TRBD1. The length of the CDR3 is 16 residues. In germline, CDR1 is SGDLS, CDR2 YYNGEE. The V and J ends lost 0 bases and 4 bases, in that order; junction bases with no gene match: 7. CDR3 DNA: TGTGCCAGCAGCGTAGCGGGCGGGACAGTCGGAAACACCATATATTTT. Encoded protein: CASSVAGGTVGNTIYF.

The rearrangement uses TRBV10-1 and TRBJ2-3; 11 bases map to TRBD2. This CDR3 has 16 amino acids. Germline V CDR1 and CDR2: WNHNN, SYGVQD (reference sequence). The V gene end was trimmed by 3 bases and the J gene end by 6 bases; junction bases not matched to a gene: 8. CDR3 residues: CASSESLAGAVDTQYF. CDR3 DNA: TGCGCCAGCAGTGAATCACTAGCGGGAGCAGTGGATACGCAGTATTTT.

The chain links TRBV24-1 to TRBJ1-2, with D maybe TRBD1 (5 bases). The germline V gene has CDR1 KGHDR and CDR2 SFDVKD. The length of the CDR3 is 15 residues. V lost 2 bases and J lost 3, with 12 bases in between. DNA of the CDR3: TGTGCCACCAGTGATTCTCTAGGGGCGGACTATGGCTACACCTTC. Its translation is CATSDSLGADYGYTF.

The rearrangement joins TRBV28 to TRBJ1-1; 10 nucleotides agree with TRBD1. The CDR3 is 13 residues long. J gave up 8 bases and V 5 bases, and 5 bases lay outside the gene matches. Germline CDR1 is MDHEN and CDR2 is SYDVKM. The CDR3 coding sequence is TGTGCCAGCAGTCCCGGGACAGGGGCAGAAGCTTTCTTT. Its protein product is CASSPGTGAEAFF.

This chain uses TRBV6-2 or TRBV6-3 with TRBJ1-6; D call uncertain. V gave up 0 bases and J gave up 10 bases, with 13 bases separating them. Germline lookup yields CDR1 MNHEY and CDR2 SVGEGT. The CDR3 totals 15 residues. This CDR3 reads CASSYSMGKESPLHF. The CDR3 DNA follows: TGTGCCAGCAGTTACTCGATGGGGAAGGAGTCACCCCTCCACTTT.

The CDR3 spells CATSEPQISGTQYF. CDR3 DNA: TGTGCCACCAGTGAGCCGCAAATCAGTGGGACCCAGTACTTC. V gene TRBV24-1 combines with J gene TRBJ2-5; D gene uncertain. V gave up 4 bases and J gave up 7 bases, with 15 bases separating them. The CDR3 loop spans 14 amino acids. Per germline, CDR1 KGHDR and CDR2 SFDVKD.